The clone carrying this TCR beta chain was seen ten or more times. The ends were cut back, 4 bases at V and 0 bases at J, with 12 bases in the middle. CDR3 size: 15 residues. The germline gives CDR1 SGHTA, CDR2 FQGNSA. A library of TCRbeta sequences, prepared with unique molecular identifiers, was generated. Using its own MiXCR run on the PCR reads, TCRdb lists one record per CDR3 protein. The repertoire holds 350,000 to 400,000 distinct CDR3 sequences, with more than 10% as singletons. This sample was included in a study of T-cell reconstitution after alpha-beta-depleted transplantation in children. V is TRBV7-2 and J is TRBJ1-1; TRBD1 is a possible D gene (6 bases). The TCR sequence derives from a human donor who donated a stem cell graft to a child with Fanconi anemia. The source material was PBMCs, sampled from the stem cell graft. CDR3: CASSSRDTLNTEAFF. The CDR3 nucleotides read TGTGCCAGCAGCTCCCGGGACACTCTGAACACTGAAGCTTTCTTT. Complete variable domain (other parts from reference TRBV7-2 and TRBJ1-1): GAGVSQSPSNKVTEKGKDVELRCDPISGHTALYWYRQSLGQGLEFLIYFQGNSAPDKSGLPSDRFSAERTGGSVSTLTIQRTQQEDSAVYLCASSSRDTLNTEAFFGQGTRLTVV.